This T cell receptor (beta chain) was obtained from a study of blood T cell repertoires in COVID-19. In this sample, this clone turned up a few times. Authors' data handling: Amplification from reference gene primers served as the basis for estimated nucleated cell counts. The protocol was immunoSEQ multiplex PCR, while the TCRdb copy is restricted to in-frame clones and leaves out a portion. V and J calls plus clone size are reproduced from that table; the DNA served to infer D and trimming. The table lists some 270,000 clones, 84% of them singletons. There are 15 residues in the CDR3. Per the germline V gene, CDR1 is SEHNR and CDR2 is FQNEAQ (reference sequence). Trimming took 4 bases from V and 2 from J; bases not matched to a gene: 6.

Sequencing was carried out using peripheral blood. The clonotype originates from a woman between 35 and 50 years old who had recovered from COVID-19. The chain carries TRBV7-9 and TRBJ1-1; 8 bases align to TRBD1. The CDR3 DNA sequence: TGTGCCAGCAGCTCTAACAGGGGGGGTAACACTGAAGCTTTCTTT. Protein: CASSSNRGGNTEAFF.